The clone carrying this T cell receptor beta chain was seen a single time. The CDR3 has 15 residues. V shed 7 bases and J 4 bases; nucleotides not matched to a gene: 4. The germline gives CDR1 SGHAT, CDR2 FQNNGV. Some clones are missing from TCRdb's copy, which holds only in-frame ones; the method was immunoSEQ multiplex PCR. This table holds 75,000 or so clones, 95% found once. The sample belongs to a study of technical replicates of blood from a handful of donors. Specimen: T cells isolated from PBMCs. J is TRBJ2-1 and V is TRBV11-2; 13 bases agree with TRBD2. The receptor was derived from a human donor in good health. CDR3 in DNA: TGTGCCAGCATCCAGGGACTAGCGGGGTACAATGAGCAGTTCTTC. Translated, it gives CASIQGLAGYNEQFF. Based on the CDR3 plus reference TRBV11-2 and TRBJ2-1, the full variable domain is EAGVAQSPRYKIIEKRQSVAFWCNPISGHATLYWYQQILGQGPKLLIQFQNNGVVDDSQLPKDRFSAERLKGVDSTLKIQPAKLEDSAVYLCASIQGLAGYNEQFFGPGTRLTVL.